This T cell receptor (beta chain) was found in a study of cytomegalovirus exposure and HLA in healthy donors (dated by TCRdb to about 2017). Study-wide context: In an earlier analysis of some 550 of the donors, 276 Gb of sequence data and about 110 million unique TCR beta sequences from roughly 190 million T cells were reported. Donor age, sex, ethnicity and CMV serostatus were compiled together with the repertoire data. An earlier analysis of approximately 630 of the donors applied high-throughput TCR beta sequencing to assess whether each TCR beta V gene segment acted as functional or pseudogenic. The study profiled the T cell repertoires of hundreds of subjects by immunosequencing and related them to cytomegalovirus serostatus. The later analysis used no new phenotypic data to find candidate immune exposures, relying instead on TCR beta sequences and their occurrence across donors. Across approximately 400 genotyped donors of the cohort, an average of about 240,000 unique TCR beta nucleotide sequences per donor were sequenced, and roughly a sixth of those sequences were non-productive. Typing coverage varied by locus: roughly 629-630 donors for A, B, C, DRB1 and DQB1; roughly 560 for DQA1; some 610 for DPA1; more than 450 for DPB1. The study aimed to test whether signatures of past pathogen exposure could be identified by cataloging public T cell receptors. About five DR-DQ haplotypes were treated as single units for association and clustering because of strong linkage in the cohort. The genetic ancestry cluster associated with self-reported Caucasian donors included over 65% of the 300 to 450 genotyped donors. Every repertoire in the discovery cohort had been generated on one and the same sequencing platform. A later genetic analysis took genome-wide SNP genotypes for about 55% of the 666 donors and used that subset as a discovery cohort. To predict cytomegalovirus infection status, the study combined high-throughput TCR immunosequencing, statistical association of individual TCRs with disease status, and machine learning. In a later analysis, previously published TCR beta repertoires from 600 to 850 donors were re-analyzed and high-resolution HLA genotyping was added so that TCR occurrence patterns could be studied. HLA typing included class I and class II loci at four-digit resolution. Roughly 320 gigabases of sequencing data and around 80 million unique TCR sequences made up an early release that covered around 640 HLA-typed donors. Along with the approximately 650-subject first cohort, a separate validation cohort of 120 different subjects was used.

Overall study outcomes, separate from this receptor: According to a later genetic analysis, donors in an Asian-associated ancestry cluster had fewer N-insertions in productive TCRs than the approximately 630-donor mean. Linkage disequilibrium might explain the correlated functional status among segregating V segments, but an unknown experimental factor could not be excluded. According to a later analysis, most CMV-associated TCR beta chains appeared to be HLA-restricted, and the HLA associations seemed to be driven largely by CMV exposure. This cohort had only TCR beta chains sequenced, and the lack of alpha or paired-chain data limited which features could be detected. Most TCR sequences were seen in very few donors, while some public TCRs were found in many individuals. In vitro tests confirmed that a few of the cytomegalovirus-associated TCR beta chains recognize cytomegalovirus antigens. A further reported finding was that TCR beta sequences accurately predicted the HLA-A and HLA-B alleles for most subjects in the first cohort. Sequencing depth was assumed to be roughly uniform across donors in the presence/absence analyses, though that assumption may not hold. According to a later analysis, parvovirus B19, influenza, CMV and Epstein-Barr virus appeared linked to several top co-occurrence clusters. In a later analysis, the rate of TCR association differed among HLA loci, with DRB1 alleles having the most associated TCRs and HLA-C alleles having the fewest. Cytomegalovirus status was reported to be diagnosed by the classifier with high specificity and sensitivity in both the original and validation cohorts. A group of highly shared sequence variants was considered likely to be a technical artifact of the sequencing pipeline. Because counts were too low, more than 15 rarely observed V segments, including chromosome 9 orphons, were left out of the earlier analysis of 500 to 650 of the donors. A later genetic analysis associated a missense DCLRE1C variant with V-gene and J-gene trimming of TCR beta chains, and an independent cohort replicated the association. Because HLA typing was unavailable for some donors at each locus, only the typed subset was used in association tests. In a later analysis, HLA-associated TCR beta chains were found to be more clonally expanded and to have lower generation probabilities than equally common non-associated chains. In an earlier analysis of some 640 of the donors, most TCR beta V segments were observed in productive rearrangements about 87% or about 30% of the time, broadly matching IMGT annotations. Strong co-occurrence of HLA alleles, especially DR and DQ, made assigning TCR associations to individual alleles difficult. It was suggested by the authors that the approach could potentially be generalized to other disease states and immunological phenotypes. Immune exposure information for the cohort was limited to CMV serostatus. A total of some 180 TCR beta chains were listed by the study as associated with cytomegalovirus. Because the 87-base-pair reads could not distinguish some IMGT-functional V segments, including TRBV6-2 and TRBV6-3, those segments were excluded. Specific HLA alleles were associated with 15,000 to 20,000 TCR beta sequences at a false discovery rate of 0.05 in a later analysis.

With regard to this clone: Which antigen it targets is not known. Base qualities are missing; no much larger clone stands one base away.

Here V drops 5 bases and J drops 4 bases, and the junction holds 6 bases not matched to any gene. The CDR3 covers 14 residues, taking in both the cysteine and the phenylalanine. Only CDR3 DNA is held: 42 bases, read in frame from base 1. The germline V gene sets CDR1 to KGHSH and CDR2 to LQKENI. In total, roughly 670 healthy bone marrow donors made up the cohort. At the time of sampling, every cohort member was nominally healthy, though immune exposures that went unrecorded were likely present. The donor tested CMV seropositive and was one of the 289 seropositive cohort members. A peripheral blood sample was provided by each donor, and peripheral blood mononuclear cells were used for TCR beta sequencing. The Qiagen DNeasy Blood Extraction Kit was used to extract genomic DNA from the blood cell samples. Library prep was done by the immunoSEQ multiplex PCR assay. A mixture of 60 forward primers for TCR Vbeta segments and 13 reverse primers for TCR Jbeta segments was used in the multiplex PCR. Amplification of the CDR3 region of rearranged TCR beta genes was performed with a multiplex PCR assay on genomic DNA. The Illumina HiSeq System was used to sequence the amplified TCR beta libraries as 87-base-pair reads. The authors' pipeline ran thus. A later analysis tallied roughly 76 million unique TCR beta chains across the roughly 610 repertoires, and some 10 million of those chains were shared by two or more donors. To remove PCR and sequencing errors, raw reads were error-corrected and collapsed into unique sequences using a nearest-neighbor algorithm that merged closely related sequences. V, D and J gene segments were assigned by aligning CDR3 sequences to IMGT reference sequences. For a sequence to be retained, a match of at least six nucleotides to both a V gene segment and a J gene segment was required. Rearrangements were called productive when the CDR3 lacked stop codons and stayed in frame with V and J; all others were non-productive. CDR3 was defined according to IMGT convention as the region running from the second conserved V-encoded cysteine to the conserved J-encoded phenylalanine. The earlier analysis of about 590 of the donors excluded sequences that lacked an unambiguous match to a single V gene segment. An earlier analysis of approximately 590 of the donors classified V segments as functional when productive rearrangements were above 56.7% and as segregating when the standard deviation between donors was above 5%. A statistical classification framework was built to diagnose cytomegalovirus status from the catalog of TCR beta chain sequences. In a later analysis, V and J genes were assigned by comparing TCR nucleotide sequences against IMGT/GENE-DB human TR gene sequences. Using the TCRdist pipeline, a later analysis assigned CDR3 sequences along with most-parsimonious VDJ recombination scenarios. In a later analysis, each TCR beta chain was defined by its CDR3 amino acid sequence together with its V-gene family, and reads lacking a unique V-gene family were excluded. To address suspected cross-contamination and a sequencing artifact, a later analysis removed 592 highly shared, low-generation-probability nucleotide sequences. In a later analysis, a clonal expansion index was calculated for each public chain from normalized within-repertoire ranks of inferred template counts. A later analysis computed generation probabilities with a VDJ recombination model fitted to out-of-frame rearrangements, and checked the results against IGoR. In a later analysis, hypergeometric tests were used to score TCR-TCR, TCR-HLA and TCR-CMV co-occurrence, with a repertoire-size bias correction applied to TCR pairs. To estimate false discovery rates, a later analysis permuted the HLA or CMV assignments 20 times. In a later analysis, co-occurring TCRs were grouped using DBSCAN, with TCRdist sequence similarity added in when clustering inside HLA-allele-positive subsets. Repertoires with fewer than 30,000 or more than 120,000 public chains, plus five repertoires with anomalous nucleotide sharing, were excluded from co-occurrence clustering. TCRdb's version of the immuneACCESS table is confined to in-frame rearrangements and falls short of the full clone set. An unresolved V gene accounts for under half of the shortfall where checked; the remainder is of unknown origin. The DNA was the basis for D and trimming; V, J and clone size are from that table. In all, the sample holds fewer than 250,000 clones, and roughly 77% of those were seen once. Roughly 2.8% of the sample rests with the top ten.

The sequenced material came from PBMCs. The receptor was derived from a woman under 40 in good health and CMV-seropositive. Recombination connected TRBV18 to TRBJ2-3; 7 middle bases align to TRBD2. The nucleotides read TGTGCCAGCTCAGCGGGAGTGGGAGCAGATACGCAGTATTTT. This gives the protein CASSAGVGADTQYF.